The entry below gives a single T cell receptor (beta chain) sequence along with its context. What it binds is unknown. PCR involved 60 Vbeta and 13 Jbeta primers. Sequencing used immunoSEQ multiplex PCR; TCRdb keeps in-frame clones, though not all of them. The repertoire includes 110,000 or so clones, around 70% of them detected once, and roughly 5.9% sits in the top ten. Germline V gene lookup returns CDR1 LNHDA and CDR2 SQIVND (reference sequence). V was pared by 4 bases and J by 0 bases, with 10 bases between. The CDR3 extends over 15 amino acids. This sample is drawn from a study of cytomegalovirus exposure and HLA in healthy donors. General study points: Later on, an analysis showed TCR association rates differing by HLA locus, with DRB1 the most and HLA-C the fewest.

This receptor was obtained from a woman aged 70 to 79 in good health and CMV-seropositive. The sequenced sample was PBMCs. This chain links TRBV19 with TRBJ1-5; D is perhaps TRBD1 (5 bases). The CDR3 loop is CASSRAGNSNQPQHF. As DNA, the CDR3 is TGTGCCAGTAGTAGGGCAGGGAATAGCAATCAGCCCCAGCATTTT.